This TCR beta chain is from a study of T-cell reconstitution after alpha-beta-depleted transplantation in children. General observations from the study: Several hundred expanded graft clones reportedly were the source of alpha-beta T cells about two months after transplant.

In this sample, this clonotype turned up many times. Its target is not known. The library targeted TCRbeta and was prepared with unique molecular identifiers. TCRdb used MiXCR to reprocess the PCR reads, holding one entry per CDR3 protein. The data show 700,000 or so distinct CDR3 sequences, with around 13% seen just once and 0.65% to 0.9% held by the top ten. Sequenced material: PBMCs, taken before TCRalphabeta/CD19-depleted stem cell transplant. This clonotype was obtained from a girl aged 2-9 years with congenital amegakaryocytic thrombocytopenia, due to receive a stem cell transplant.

The CDR3 DNA sequence: TGCAGCGTTCTCGCCCCACTGGAGAGGCCAGATACGCAGTATTTT. Its translation is CSVLAPLERPDTQYF. V usage is TRBV29-1 and J usage is TRBJ2-3, with D unresolved. Per the germline V gene, CDR1 is SQVTM and CDR2 is ANQGSEA. Trimming took 5 bases from V and 4 from J, leaving 19 bases between them. The CDR3 consists of 15 residues.